A single sample is the source of the 2 T cell receptor beta chains below, sequenced in a study of control samples from healthy donors and cancer patients. The assay was immunoSEQ multiplex PCR, and TCRdb's table has in-frame clones only and misses some. This table has 160,000 or so clones, about 95% appearing once. The sequenced sample consisted of PBMCs. Receptors were obtained from a man aged 55 to 70 with colorectal cancer.

The chain recombines TRBV3-1 (or the pseudogene TRBV3-2) with TRBJ1-2; no clear D gene. CDR1 and CDR2 from the germline V gene are LGHDT and YNNKEL (reference sequence). The CDR3 spans 14 residues. V lost 7 bases to trimming and J lost 0 bases, with 12 bases between them. CDR3 nucleotides: TGTGCCAGCACCCAGCAAGGTTCTAACTATGGCTACACCTTC. Encoded protein: CASTQQGSNYGYTF.

J is TRBJ2-1 and V is TRBV4-1; D not resolved. The CDR3 length is 14 residues. V shed 1 base and J shed 6 bases, with 10 bases lying between them. Per the germline V gene, CDR1 is MGHRA and CDR2 is YSYEKL. The CDR3 DNA reads as TGCGCCAGCAGCCAAGGTCCCAATCCCAATGAGCAGTTCTTC. Translation: CASSQGPNPNEQFF.